Ten or more counts support the clone carrying this TCR beta chain. Antigen: not known. This sample was taken from a study of T-cell reconstitution after alpha-beta-depleted transplantation in children. Study observations and caveats: Some patients showed high day-60 TCRbeta diversity, which derived from surviving recipient T cells and thymic progenitors.

CDR1 is LNHNV, CDR2 YYDKDF, per germline (reference sequence). CDR3 length: 15 amino acids. V lost 1 base, J lost 1 base, and 11 bases lay in between. Unique molecular identifiers were used in preparing the TCRbeta library. TCRdb fed the PCR reads into MiXCR, producing one record per CDR3 protein. The repertoire consists of about 240,000 distinct CDR3 sequences, with around 25% occurring once and the leading ten covering roughly 2.6%. The chain carries TRBV15 and TRBJ2-7; TRBD1 might be the D (5 bases). The source material was PBMCs, sampled before TCRalphabeta/CD19-depleted stem cell transplant. This TCR was sampled from a girl aged 2 to 9 with Fanconi anemia, due to receive a stem cell transplant. The CDR3 coding sequence is TGTGCCACCAGCAGAGGGGCGCAGGGATCCTACGAGCAGTACTTC. Translation: CATSRGAQGSYEQYF. Combining the CDR3 with reference TRBV15 and TRBJ2-7 gives the whole variable domain DAMVIQNPRYQVTQFGKPVTLSCSQTLNHNVMYWYQQKSSQAPKLLFHYYDKDFNNEADTPDNFQSRRPNTSFCFLDIRSPGLGDTAMYLCATSRGAQGSYEQYFGPGTRLTVT.